These 22 T cell receptor beta chains were sequenced from one sample in a study of blood T cells in healthy people across ages. A second roughly 7 to 11 cycle PCR used barcoded and J-beta primers. TCRdb reanalysed the 5' RACE reads using MiXCR and keeps one entry per CDR3 protein. The data show about 1,600,000 distinct CDR3 sequences, with around 42% seen just once and 7% to 9% held by the top ten. The sequencing sample was made of blood. The receptors here all came from a young woman in good health.

This chain connects TRBV19 to TRBJ1-5, with D perhaps TRBD1 (5 bases). Trimming removed 7 bases at V and 6 bases at J, with 22 bases between. CDR3 length equals 16 residues. Germline CDR1 reads LNHDA; CDR2 reads SQIVND (reference sequence). In DNA form, the CDR3 reads TGTGCCAGTAACCATAGAGGACGGGGAGGGGCTCAGCCCCAGCATTTT. It yields the protein CASNHRGRGGAQPQHF.

The sample holds a few counts of this clonotype. This chain joins TRBV12-3 or TRBV12-4 and TRBJ1-2, with unresolved D. Deletions cut 2 bases from V and 2 bases from J, with 9 bases between. The length of the CDR3 is 14 residues. This CDR3 is CASSLLLQNYGYTF. CDR3 coding DNA: TGTGCCAGCAGTTTATTGTTACAGAACTATGGCTACACCTTC.

This clonotype was picked up one time. The chain uses TRBV29-1 and TRBJ2-1; 14 bases map to TRBD2. The J call could be wrong; TRBJ2-7 is a better fit for the DNA end. The CDR3 extends over 16 amino acids. From germline, CDR1 is SQVTM and CDR2 ANQGSEA. In DNA form, the CDR3 reads TGCAGCGTGGGACTAGCGGGAGCCCGCTCCTACAATGAGCAGTACTTC. Its protein is CSVGLAGARSYNEQYF.

The chain is built from TRBV6-6 and TRBJ2-7; the match to TRBD1 covers 8 bases. Unmatched junction bases numbered 11, after V lost 4 bases and J lost 3 bases. This CDR3 has 16 residues. Germline loops: CDR1 MNHNY, CDR2 SVGAGI (reference sequence). CDR3 DNA: TGTGCCAGCAGTTCCCCGGACAGGGCCCCCATCTACGAGCAGTACTTC. This gives the protein CASSSPDRAPIYEQYF.

This clonotype has only a few counts. V and J are TRBV25-1 and TRBJ2-7, with D tentatively TRBD1 (6 bases). This CDR3 is built from 14 residues. Germline V gives CDR1 MGHDK, CDR2 SYGVNS. The ends were cut back, 7 bases at V and 7 bases at J, with 20 bases in the middle. CDR3 sequence reads: CASISDSSSREQYF. CDR3 sequence (DNA): TGTGCCAGCATTTCGGACAGTTCCTCCCGGGAGCAGTACTTC.

This clonotype was observed a few times. The CDR3 coding sequence is TGTGCCATCAGTGAGTCCGGGCCCCAGCATTTT. It encodes CAISESGPQHF. The V gene is TRBV10-3, the J gene TRBJ1-5, with D unclear. This CDR3 has 11 amino acids. Trimming stripped 0 bases from V and 9 bases from J, with 3 bases between. Germline V gene sequence: CDR1 ENHRY, CDR2 SYGVKD.

This clonotype was seen ten or more times. The chain couples TRBV7-9 to TRBJ2-7; D might be TRBD1 or TRBD2, each matching 6 bases. Between the trimmed V and J ends, which lost 5 bases and 7 bases, there was a span of 18 bases. This CDR3 has 14 amino acids. Per germline, CDR1 SEHNR and CDR2 FQNEAQ (reference sequence). CDR3 region: CASSPRGPPREQYF. CDR3 sequence (DNA): TGTGCCAGCAGCCCTCGGGGGCCCCCCCGGGAGCAGTACTTC.

The chain carries TRBV7-8 and TRBJ2-7, with D possibly matching TRBD1 (6 bases). The end of the DNA aligns better with TRBJ2-5, so the J call may be wrong. This CDR3 spans 14 amino acids. Germline CDR1 and CDR2: SGHVS and FQNEAQ. The CDR3 sequence: CASSLRQEKGTQYF. In DNA, the CDR3 is TGTGCCAGCAGCTTACGACAGGAGAAAGGGACCCAGTACTTC.

The chain employs TRBV4-1 and TRBJ2-1; no reliable D call. The V and J ends lost 3 bases and 9 bases respectively, with 9 bases between them. Germline V gives CDR1 MGHRA, CDR2 YSYEKL. CDR3 size: 12 residues. CDR3 region: CASSHIGGEQFF. The CDR3 region has the DNA TGCGCCAGCAGCCATATCGGCGGTGAGCAGTTCTTC.

This clonotype was detected ten times or more. The V gene is TRBV9, the J gene TRBJ2-1, with D possibly called TRBD1 or TRBD2 (5 bases each). The V gene lost 0 bases and the J gene lost 10 bases, with 5 bases spanning the gap. The CDR3 is 11 residues long. Germline CDR1 reads SGDLS; CDR2 reads YYNGEE. The DNA of the CDR3 is TGTGCCAGCAGCGTAGGGGGGGAGCAGTTCTTC. Translating gives CASSVGGEQFF. Based on the CDR3 plus reference TRBV9 and TRBJ2-1, the full variable domain is DSGVTQTPKHLITATGQRVTLRCSPRSGDLSVYWYQQSLDQGLQFLIQYYNGEERAKGNILERFSAQQFPDLHSELNLSSLELGDSALYFCASSVGGEQFFGPGTRLTVL.

A few counts support this clonotype. J is TRBJ1-2 and V is TRBV12-3 or TRBV12-4, with TRBD1 identical over 9 bases. The CDR3 contains 15 residues. Trimming cost V 6 bases and J 3 bases; bases outside gene matches: 8. Here the CDR3 DNA reads TGTGCCAGCAGGAAAAACAGGGGGCGCGACTATGGCTACACCTTC. It codes for CASRKNRGRDYGYTF.

As to this clonotype: At one end the junction does not follow the germline gene, possibly because of a read error. The chain couples TRBV5-1 to TRBJ1-1; TRBD1 matches 9 bases. The germline CDR1 and CDR2 sequences are SGHRS and YFSETQ. This CDR3 is 17 amino acids long. Written as DNA, the CDR3 is TGCGCCAGCAGCTCAGTCCCGGGACAGGGAATAAACACTGACGCTTTCTTT. This codes for CASSSVPGQGINTDAFF.

The V and J genes are TRBV10-3 and TRBJ1-5, with D tentatively TRBD1 (5 bases). Germline CDR1 and CDR2: ENHRY and SYGVKD. This CDR3 region has 14 residues. The germline V and J ends were trimmed by 0 bases and 5 bases, with 8 bases remaining between them. The CDR3 bases are TGTGCCATCAGTGAGTCGGGGGGGTATCAGCCCCAGCATTTT. This gives the protein CAISESGGYQPQHF.

This chain uses TRBV30 with TRBJ1-2; maybe TRBD1 (5 bases). This CDR3 region has 15 residues. Germline loops: CDR1 GTSNPN, CDR2 SVGIG (reference sequence). The V gene lost 4 bases and the J gene lost 4 bases, with 19 bases spanning the gap. The CDR3 region has the DNA TGTGCCTGGATGCAAAAGACAGCCAACTTCTATGGCTACACCTTC. It translates to CAWMQKTANFYGYTF.

The chain joins TRBV28 to TRBJ2-5, with 7 bases identical to TRBD1. Near its end, the DNA agrees better with TRBJ2-7, so the J call may be wrong. This CDR3 has 16 amino acids. Germline V gene data show CDR1 as MDHEN and CDR2 as SYDVKM. The DNA for the CDR3 is TGTGCCAGACTAACGATCACAGGGGTTATCTCCTACGAGCAGTACTTC. It encodes CARLTITGVISYEQYF.

The chain carries TRBV30 and TRBJ2-7; D may be TRBD1 or TRBD2 (6 bases each). Germline V gene lookup returns CDR1 GTSNPN and CDR2 SVGIG (reference sequence). The CDR3 contains 14 residues. V was clipped by 1 base and J by 4 bases, with 14 bases between them. In DNA, the CDR3 is TGTGCCTGGAGTGCAGGCGGGACAAATTACGAGCAGTACTTC. This translates into CAWSAGGTNYEQYF.

In this sample, this clonotype turned up a few times. The rearrangement joins TRBV3-1 to TRBJ2-3; no firm D call. The ends were cut back, 1 base at V and 6 bases at J, with 14 bases in the middle. This CDR3 is built from 15 residues. Germline V gives CDR1 LGHDT, CDR2 YNNKEL (reference sequence). CDR3 coding DNA: TGTGCCAGCAGCCAAGTGGAGTCCTCTGACGATACGCAGTATTTT. Residues: CASSQVESSDDTQYF.

This rearrangement joins TRBV3-1 to TRBJ2-1, with D perhaps TRBD1 (5 bases). Gene TRBJ2-7 matches the end of the DNA better, so the J call may be wrong. CDR1 is LGHDT and CDR2 is YNNKEL in the germline V gene (reference sequence). The CDR3 loop spans 14 amino acids. The DNA for the CDR3 is TGTGCCAGCAGCCAAGAAGGGGCCGCCTACGAGCAGTACTTC. The encoded protein is CASSQEGAAYEQYF.

This clonotype was seen a handful of times. The chain employs TRBV9 and TRBJ1-1; D is uncertain. Germline CDR1 is SGDLS and CDR2 is YYNGEE. Trimming took 4 bases from V and 2 from J, leaving 15 bases between them. This CDR3 comprises 15 residues. Here the CDR3 reads CASSTGLGLNTEAFF. In nucleotides, the CDR3 is TGTGCCAGCAGCACCGGACTCGGACTCAACACTGAAGCTTTCTTT.

Remarks on this clonotype: At one end the junction does not follow the germline gene, possibly because of a read error. CDR3 protein: CAISPGWGSFNIRYF. The CDR3 DNA sequence: TGTGCCATCAGCCCAGGTTGGGGTAGCTTTAACATTCGGTACTTC. The rearrangement uses TRBV10-3 and TRBJ2-4; no firm D call. From germline, CDR1 is ENHRY and CDR2 SYGVKD. This CDR3 comprises 15 residues.

The chain has TRBV4-1 and TRBJ2-1; 7 nucleotides line up with TRBD2. The germline V gene encodes CDR1 MGHRA and CDR2 YSYEKL. The CDR3 runs to 15 residues. With V trimmed by 5 bases and J by 8 bases, 12 bases remained unmatched. CDR3: CASSARRGGVDEQFF. The CDR3 region has the DNA TGCGCCAGCAGCGCTCGTCGCGGGGGTGTGGATGAGCAGTTCTTC.

CDR3 residues: CAWSKGQASYEQYF. Written as DNA, the CDR3 is TGTGCCTGGTCCAAAGGCCAGGCCAGCTACGAGCAGTACTTC. The chain recombines TRBV30 with TRBJ2-7; D gene uncertain. The CDR3 covers 14 residues. Germline loops: CDR1 GTSNPN, CDR2 SVGIG (reference sequence). V lost 5 bases to trimming and J lost 3 bases, with 17 bases between them.